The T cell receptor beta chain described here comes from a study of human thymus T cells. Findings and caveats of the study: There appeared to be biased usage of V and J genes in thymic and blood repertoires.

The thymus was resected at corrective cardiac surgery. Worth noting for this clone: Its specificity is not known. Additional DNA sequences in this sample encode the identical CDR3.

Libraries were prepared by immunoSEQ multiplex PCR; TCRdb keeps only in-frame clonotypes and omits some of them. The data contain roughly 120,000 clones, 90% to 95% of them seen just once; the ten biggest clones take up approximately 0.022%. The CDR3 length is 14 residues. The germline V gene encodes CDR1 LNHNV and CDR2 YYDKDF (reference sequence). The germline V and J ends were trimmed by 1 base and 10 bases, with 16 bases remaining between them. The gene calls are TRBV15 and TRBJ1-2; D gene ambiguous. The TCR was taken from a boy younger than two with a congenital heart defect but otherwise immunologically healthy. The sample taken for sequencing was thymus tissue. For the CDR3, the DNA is TGTGCCACCAGCAGAGGGACCGAAGCCCCACTCTACACCTTC. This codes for CATSRGTEAPLYTF.